This passage covers 16 T cell receptor beta chains from one sample sequenced in a study of cytomegalovirus exposure and HLA in healthy donors. PCR primers comprised 60 Vbeta and 13 Jbeta primers. The protocol was immunoSEQ multiplex PCR, while the TCRdb copy is restricted to in-frame clones and leaves out a portion. The sample has 150,000 to 200,000 clones, around 81% seen once. The sample comprised PBMCs. The origin of the receptors is a woman between 18 and 29 years old in good health and CMV-seropositive.

V gene TRBV5-1 combines with J gene TRBJ1-6, with no clear D. Between the trimmed V and J ends, which lost 0 bases and 6 bases, there was a span of 7 bases. The CDR3 extends over 14 amino acids. Germline values: CDR1 SGHRS, CDR2 YFSETQ. Written as DNA, the CDR3 is TGCGCCAGCAGCTTGGGTCCTACTAATTCACCCCTCCACTTT. The encoded protein is CASSLGPTNSPLHF.

The V gene is TRBV6-6, the J gene TRBJ2-5; possible D gene TRBD1, 5 bases. The CDR3 runs to 13 residues. The V end lost 8 bases, the J end lost 0 bases, and 10 bases lay between the germline ends. CDR1 and CDR2 (germline): MNHNY, SVGAGI (reference sequence). The CDR3 DNA follows: TGTGCCAGCTCACGACAGTACCAAGAGACCCAGTACTTC. As protein: CASSRQYQETQYF.

The genes are TRBV9 and TRBJ2-3; 7 bases agree with TRBD2. CDR3 size: 15 residues. J gave up 0 bases and V 1 base, and 2 bases lay outside the gene matches. CDR1 is SGDLS, CDR2 YYNGEE, per germline. For the CDR3, the DNA is TGTGCCAGCAGCGTACGCGGGGGAAGCACAGATACGCAGTATTTT. It translates to CASSVRGGSTDTQYF.

The chain carries TRBV27 and TRBJ1-5; D ambiguous. Germline CDR1 and CDR2: MNHEY and SMNVEV (reference sequence). CDR3 length equals 15 residues. V was pared by 3 bases and J by 5 bases, with 14 bases between. Here the CDR3 reads CASSLEGLGDQPQHF. For the CDR3, the DNA is TGTGCCAGCAGTTTGGAGGGTCTGGGTGATCAGCCCCAGCATTTT.

This sequence joins TRBV7-9 and TRBJ2-3; TRBD2 agrees at 9 bases. The J segment lost 8 bases and the V segment lost 4 bases, leaving 13 bases of the junction unmatched. Germline values: CDR1 SEHNR, CDR2 FQNEAQ (reference sequence). CDR3 length equals 16 residues. The CDR3, as DNA: TGTGCCAGCAGCTCAGGAGGTGCGGGGGGGCCCTTTACGCAGTATTTT. Residues: CASSSGGAGGPFTQYF. The complete variable domain, with remaining parts taken from reference TRBV7-9 and TRBJ2-3, reads DTGVSQNPRHKITKRGQNVTFRCDPISEHNRLYWYRQTLGQGPEFLTYFQNEAQLEKSRLLSDRFSAERPKGSFSTLEIQRTEQGDSAMYLCASSSGGAGGPFTQYFGPGTRLTVL.

V usage is TRBV30 and J usage is TRBJ1-5, with a tentative D call TRBD1 (5 bases). The CDR3 contains 13 residues. The V and J ends lost 0 bases and 8 bases respectively, with 11 bases between them. Germline V lookup: CDR1 GTSNPN, CDR2 SVGIG (reference sequence). CDR3 DNA: TGTGCCTGGAGTGTAGTGGGGCAGGAGCCCCAGCATTTT. Amino acid sequence: CAWSVVGQEPQHF. Supplemented by reference TRBV30 and TRBJ1-5, the full variable domain reads SQTIHQWPATLVQPVGSPLSLECTVEGTSNPNLYWYRQAAGRGLQLLFYSVGIGQISSEVPQNLSASRPQDRQFILSSKKLLLSDSGFYLCAWSVVGQEPQHFGDGTRLSIL.

This sequence joins TRBV14 and TRBJ2-6; D perhaps matches TRBD1 (6 bases). The V and J ends lost 7 bases and 4 bases respectively, with 11 bases between them. Germline CDR1 SGHDN, CDR2 FVKESK. There are 14 residues in the CDR3. The CDR3 DNA sequence: TGTGCCAGCAACTCAGGGGCCGGGGCCAACGTCCTGACTTTC. Translating gives CASNSGAGANVLTF.

This rearrangement joins TRBV27 to TRBJ2-7, with 8 bases lining up with TRBD2. The CDR3 has 14 amino acids. Germline CDR1 reads MNHEY; CDR2 reads SMNVEV (reference sequence). V trimming: 6 bases; J trimming: 2 bases; junction bases outside the gene matches: 6. The CDR3 sequence: CASRIAGGAYEQYF. CDR3 DNA: TGTGCCAGCAGAATCGCGGGGGGAGCCTACGAGCAGTACTTC.

The V gene is TRBV4-3, the J gene TRBJ2-1, with TRBD2 identical over 13 bases. Trimming took 5 bases from V and 8 from J; bases not matched to a gene: 6. Germline loops: CDR1 LGHNA, CDR2 YSLEER. The CDR3 is 15 residues long. The CDR3 protein is CASSRLAGGRDEQFF. CDR3 in DNA: TGCGCCAGCAGCAGACTAGCGGGGGGCCGTGATGAGCAGTTCTTC.

The chain links TRBV2 to TRBJ1-4; the D is unclear. The CDR3 contains 15 residues. Trimming took 8 bases from V and 8 from J, leaving 21 bases between them. Per the germline V gene, CDR1 is SNHLY and CDR2 is FYNNEI. CDR3 in DNA: TGTGCCAGCGTTCCCCGGACCTTCAGAGGGGAAAAACTGTTTTTT. It specifies CASVPRTFRGEKLFF.

The V call is TRBV19, the J call TRBJ2-7, with TRBD1 as a possible D gene (5 bases). From germline, CDR1 is LNHDA and CDR2 SQIVND (reference sequence). This CDR3 is 14 amino acids long. The germline V and J ends were trimmed by 3 bases and 3 bases, with 12 bases remaining between them. CDR3 in DNA: TGTGCCAGTAGTATTGGGCGGACAAACTACGAGCAGTACTTC. Its translation: CASSIGRTNYEQYF.

V is TRBV9 and J is TRBJ2-1; 10 nucleotides align to TRBD2. CDR3 length: 16 amino acids. Germline V gives CDR1 SGDLS, CDR2 YYNGEE. V dropped 4 bases and J dropped 8; count of bases not matched to a gene: 12. CDR3: CASSSPSGTSVYEQFF. CDR3 nucleotides: TGTGCCAGCAGCTCACCTTCTGGGACTAGCGTATATGAGCAGTTCTTC.

The gene calls are TRBV2 and TRBJ2-2; D possibly corresponds to TRBD1 (6 bases). Per the germline V gene, CDR1 is SNHLY and CDR2 is FYNNEI. The V end was cut by 4 bases, the J end by 5 bases, with 11 bases between. The CDR3 runs to 14 residues. The CDR3 spells CASSGEQGTGELFF. As DNA, the CDR3 is TGTGCCAGCAGTGGGGAACAGGGTACCGGGGAGCTGTTTTTT.

V and J are TRBV5-1 and TRBJ1-2; TRBD1 matches 7 bases. V lost 4 bases to trimming and J lost 4 bases; unmatched junction nucleotides: 7. This CDR3 is 14 amino acids long. Per germline, CDR1 SGHRS and CDR2 YFSETQ. The CDR3 nucleotides read TGCGCCAGCAGCCCAGCTCGACAGGGCTATGGCTACACCTTC. Protein: CASSPARQGYGYTF.

This sequence joins TRBV5-4 and TRBJ1-1; no definite D call. This CDR3 contains 14 residues. Germline V lookup: CDR1 SGHNT, CDR2 YYREEE (reference sequence). Trimming removed 5 bases from V and 7 bases from J, with 18 bases in between. CDR3 sequence: CASSIEVSVGEAFF. CDR3 DNA sequence: TGTGCCAGCAGTATTGAGGTCTCAGTGGGTGAAGCTTTCTTT.

The rearrangement joins TRBV5-8 to TRBJ1-2; D might be TRBD1 (6 bases). The CDR3 has 15 amino acids. In germline, CDR1 is SGHTS, CDR2 YDEGEE. Deletions cut 0 bases from V and 2 bases from J, with 11 bases between. Written as DNA, the CDR3 is TGTGCCAGCAGCTTGGCGCACAGGGCAAACTATGGCTACACCTTC. Residues: CASSLAHRANYGYTF.